This TCR beta chain was documented in a study of cytomegalovirus exposure and HLA in healthy donors. Study at large: An earlier analysis found some 120 million unique TCR beta sequences from about 190 million T cells. General study results and limits: Cytomegalovirus association was assigned to about 150 TCR beta chains. Another analysis was done later, and it associated around 16,000 TCR beta sequences with HLA alleles at 0.05 false discovery rate. DRB1 showed the most TCR associations and HLA-C the fewest in a later analysis, as rates varied by HLA locus.

In this sample, this clone turned up once. Its antigen remains unknown. Researchers ran the PCR with 60 Vbeta and 13 Jbeta primers. Measured with immunoSEQ multiplex PCR; TCRdb has only the in-frame clones, and not every one. The data contain fewer than 250,000 clones, 75% to 85% of them singletons. This CDR3 contains 15 residues. V was trimmed by 3 bases and J by 2 bases, leaving 8 bases between them. In germline, CDR1 is SGHAT, CDR2 FQNNGV. The J gene is TRBJ2-6, the V gene TRBV11-2; D gene ambiguous. The receptor was isolated from a woman aged 25 to 39 in good health and CMV-seropositive. What was sequenced was PBMCs. The CDR3 DNA reads TGTGCCAGCAGCTTGGGCTATGCTGGGGCCAACGTCCTGACTTTC. It translates to CASSLGYAGANVLTF.